This T cell receptor (beta chain) appears in the sequencing data of a study of cytomegalovirus exposure and HLA in healthy donors. CDR3 length: 14 residues. Germline CDR1 SQVTM, CDR2 ANQGSEA. With 5 bases removed from V and 3 bases from J, the gap between germline ends came to 14 bases. TCRdb's table, derived via immunoSEQ multiplex PCR, lists solely in-frame clones and lacks some. The data contain around 110,000 clones, around 90% of them singletons. The sample consisted of PBMCs. This receptor was obtained from a woman aged 18-35 years in good health and CMV-seropositive. V gene TRBV29-1 combines with J gene TRBJ2-4, with D possibly being TRBD1 (6 bases). CDR3 residues: CSVYRDTDKNIQYF. In DNA, the CDR3 is TGCAGCGTTTATCGGGACACCGACAAAAACATTCAGTACTTC. Based on the CDR3 plus reference TRBV29-1 and TRBJ2-4, the full variable domain is SAVISQKPSRDICQRGTSLTIQCQVDSQVTMMFWYRQQPGQSLTLIATANQGSEATYESGFVIDKFPISRPNLTFSTLTVSNMSPEDSSIYLCSVYRDTDKNIQYFGAGTRLSVL.